The 16 T cell receptor beta chains in this list originate from one sample, sequenced in a study of blood T cell repertoires in COVID-19. The method was immunoSEQ multiplex PCR; TCRdb's version includes in-frame clones alone and lacks a portion of them. The sample lists over 120,000 clones; about 76% were seen once. Sequencing was performed on peripheral blood. The receptors come from a woman in her seventies with COVID-19, enrolled during active disease.

The CDR3 nucleotides read TGTGCCAGCTCACCAGTCCAGGAATACGGCTACACCTTC. Translation gives CASSPVQEYGYTF. The rearrangement uses TRBV18 and TRBJ1-2; D is undetermined. This CDR3 is 13 amino acids long. V was trimmed by 2 bases and J by 8 bases, leaving 12 bases between them. Germline values: CDR1 KGHSH, CDR2 LQKENI.

The rearrangement joins TRBV6-5 to TRBJ1-2; TRBD1 matches 8 bases. V was pared by 0 bases and J by 2 bases, with 2 bases of the junction left unmatched. The CDR3 is made up of 15 amino acids. Germline V gene lookup returns CDR1 MNHEY and CDR2 SVGAGI. Written as DNA, the CDR3 is TGTGCCAGCAGTTACTCTTACAGGGGGAACTATGGCTACACCTTC. This encodes CASSYSYRGNYGYTF.

In its sample, this clone was seen a few times. The chain is built from TRBV9 and TRBJ2-7, with TRBD2 matching 9 bases. CDR3 length: 14 residues. V lost 4 bases, J lost 6 bases, and 8 bases stayed unmatched. Looked up from germline, CDR1 is SGDLS and CDR2 is YYNGEE. This CDR3 reads CASSPQGLASEQYF. CDR3 bases: TGTGCCAGCAGCCCCCAGGGACTAGCTTCCGAGCAGTACTTC.

The CDR3 loop is CASSEGTSGGPLSKTQYF. CDR3 nucleotides: TGTGCCAGCAGTGAAGGGACTAGCGGGGGGCCGTTGAGCAAGACCCAGTACTTC. The chain carries TRBV2 and TRBJ2-5, with 14 bases identical to TRBD2. Germline V gene sequence: CDR1 SNHLY, CDR2 FYNNEI. The CDR3 is 18 amino acids. With V trimmed by 1 base and J by 6 bases, 10 bases remained unmatched.

The genes are TRBV7-2 and TRBJ1-2; TRBD1 agrees at 9 bases. Trimming removed 4 bases from V and 4 bases from J; junction bases left unmatched: 10. The CDR3 has 16 amino acids. Per germline, CDR1 SGHTA and CDR2 FQGNSA. CDR3 sequence reads: CASSSYYEDRGYGYTF. Written as DNA, the CDR3 is TGTGCCAGCAGCTCCTACTACGAGGACAGGGGCTATGGCTACACCTTC.

V usage is TRBV14 and J usage is TRBJ2-2; D not resolved. Germline-derived CDR1 and CDR2 are SGHDN and FVKESK. CDR3 length: 15 amino acids. V lost 8 bases, J lost 0 bases, and 13 bases lay in between. CDR3 bases: TGTGCCAGCGGCGGCATTCTCGCGAACACCGGGGAGCTGTTTTTT. Translation: CASGGILANTGELFF.

The chain uses TRBV21-1 and TRBJ1-5. TRBV21-1 counts as a pseudogene. This CDR3 is 15 amino acids long. The CDR3 here is CASTGPAVSSQPQHF. DNA of the CDR3: TGTGCCAGCACCGGGCCAGCGGTTTCCTCTCAGCCCCAGCATTTT.

V gene TRBV25-1 combines with J gene TRBJ2-3; 10 bases are a match to TRBD2. With 6 bases clipped from V and 2 bases from J, the junction kept 11 bases outside the gene matches. There are 17 residues in the CDR3. Germline CDR1 reads MGHDK; CDR2 reads SYGVNS. This CDR3 is CASSWGSGGAHTDTQYF. In DNA form, the CDR3 reads TGTGCCAGCAGCTGGGGCAGCGGGGGGGCACACACAGATACGCAGTATTTT.

The count of this clone is one. The rearrangement uses TRBV7-2 and TRBJ2-3, with 13 bases that match TRBD2. V dropped 0 bases and J dropped 14; count of bases not matched to a gene: 8. The CDR3 sequence is 15 residues long. Per germline, CDR1 SGHTA and CDR2 FQGNSA. This chain's CDR3 is CASSLATGTSGAPYF. The CDR3 region has the DNA TGTGCCAGCAGCTTAGCGACCGGGACTAGCGGGGCACCGTATTTT.

The chain combines TRBV30 with TRBJ2-1; maybe TRBD2 (6 bases). V was cut by 0 bases and J by 8 bases, with 14 bases left in between. Germline V gene sequence: CDR1 GTSNPN, CDR2 SVGIG (reference sequence). The CDR3 length is 14 residues. CDR3 coding DNA: TGTGCCTGGAGTGTACTTTGGGGGGAGGATGAGCAGTTCTTC. This codes for CAWSVLWGEDEQFF.

CDR3 protein: CASSHGSGGETQYF. The CDR3 coding sequence is TGTGCCAGCAGCCATGGTAGCGGGGGCGAGACCCAGTACTTC. The V call is TRBV3-1 (or the pseudogene TRBV3-2), the J call TRBJ2-5, with 9 bases identical to TRBD2. The CDR3 length is 14 residues. V lost 3 bases, J lost 5 bases, and 4 bases stayed unmatched. CDR1 is LGHDT and CDR2 is YNNKEL in the germline V gene (reference sequence).

The chain is built from TRBV12-3 or TRBV12-4 and TRBJ2-1, with D unresolved. The V gene lost 2 bases and the J gene lost 10 bases, with 9 bases spanning the gap. The CDR3 contains 12 residues. In DNA, the CDR3 is TGTGCCAGCAGTTTATGGGCAGACGAGCAGTTCTTC. It is translated as CASSLWADEQFF.

This chain uses TRBV9 with TRBJ1-6, with D possibly matching TRBD1 (5 bases). There are 17 residues in the CDR3. V lost 0 bases and J 6 bases, leaving 16 bases between the germline ends. Per germline, CDR1 SGDLS and CDR2 YYNGEE. The CDR3 region is CASSVATVISPNSPLHF. In nucleotides, the CDR3 is TGTGCCAGCAGCGTAGCGACAGTAATCTCTCCTAATTCACCCCTCCACTTT.

Only a few counts were recorded for this clone. The chain carries TRBV3-1 (or the pseudogene TRBV3-2) and TRBJ1-2; D is possibly TRBD1 (5 bases). V lost 0 bases and J 3 bases, leaving 11 bases between the germline ends. Germline V lookup: CDR1 LGHDT, CDR2 YNNKEL (reference sequence). This CDR3 has 15 residues. CDR3 amino acids: CASSQDSRGDYGYTF. Here the CDR3 DNA reads TGTGCCAGCAGCCAAGATTCACGGGGGGACTATGGCTACACCTTC.

V is TRBV7-3 and J is TRBJ2-3; 11 nucleotides align to TRBD2. Germline V gives CDR1 SGHTA, CDR2 FQGTGA. Trimming cost V 6 bases and J 1 base; bases outside gene matches: 9. This CDR3 has 17 residues. The CDR3 loop reads CASSSPSGLAGTDTQYF. CDR3 DNA: TGTGCCAGCAGTTCCCCCTCGGGACTAGCGGGCACAGATACGCAGTATTTT. Variable domain in full (rest from reference TRBV7-3 and TRBJ2-3): GAGVSQTPSNKVTEKGKYVELRCDPISGHTALYWYRQSLGQGPEFLIYFQGTGAADDSGLPNDRFFAVRPEGSVSTLKIQRTERGDSAVYLCASSSPSGLAGTDTQYFGPGTRLTVL.

The gene calls are TRBV28 and TRBJ2-5, with TRBD2 matching 8 bases. The V gene's germline CDR1 is MDHEN and CDR2 SYDVKM. The V segment lost 2 bases and the J segment 5 bases; nucleotides outside the gene matches: 4. The length of the CDR3 is 14 residues. The CDR3 spells CASSLMPGGETQYF. CDR3 coding DNA: TGTGCCAGCAGTTTAATGCCGGGGGGGGAGACCCAGTACTTC.